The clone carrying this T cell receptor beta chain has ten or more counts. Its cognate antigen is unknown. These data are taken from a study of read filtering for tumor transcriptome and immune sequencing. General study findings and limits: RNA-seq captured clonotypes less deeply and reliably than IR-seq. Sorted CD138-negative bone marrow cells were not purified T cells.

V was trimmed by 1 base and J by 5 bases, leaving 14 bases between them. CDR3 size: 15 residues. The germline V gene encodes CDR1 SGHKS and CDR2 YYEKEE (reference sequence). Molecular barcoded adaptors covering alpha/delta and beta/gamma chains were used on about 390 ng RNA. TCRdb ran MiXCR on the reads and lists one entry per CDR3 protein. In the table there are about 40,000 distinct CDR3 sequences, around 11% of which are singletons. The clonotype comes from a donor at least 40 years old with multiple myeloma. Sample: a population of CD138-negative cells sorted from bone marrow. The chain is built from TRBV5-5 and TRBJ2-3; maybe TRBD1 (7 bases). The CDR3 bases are TGTGCCAGCAGCTTGTGGGCAGGGGGGCAAGATACGCAGTATTTT. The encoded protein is CASSLWAGGQDTQYF. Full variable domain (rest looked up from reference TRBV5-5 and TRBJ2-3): DAGVTQSPTHLIKTRGQQVTLRCSPISGHKSVSWYQQVLGQGPQFIFQYYEKEERGRGNFPDRFSARQFPNYSSELNVNALLLGDSALYLCASSLWAGGQDTQYFGPGTRLTVL.